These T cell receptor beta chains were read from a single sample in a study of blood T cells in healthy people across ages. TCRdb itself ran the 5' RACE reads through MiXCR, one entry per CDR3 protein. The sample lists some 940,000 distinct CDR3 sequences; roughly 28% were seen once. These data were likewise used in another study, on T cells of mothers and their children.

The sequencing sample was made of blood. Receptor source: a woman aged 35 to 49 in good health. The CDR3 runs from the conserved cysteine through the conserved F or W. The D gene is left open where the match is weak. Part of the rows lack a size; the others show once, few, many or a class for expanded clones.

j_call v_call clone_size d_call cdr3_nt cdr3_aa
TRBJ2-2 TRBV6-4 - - TGTGCCAGTAGTGACTCGAACGCCGGGGAGCTGTTTTTT CASSDSNAGELFF
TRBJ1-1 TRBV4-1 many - TGCGCCAGCAGCCAAGATCCACGCCCGGGACCCGAAGCTTTCTTT CASSQDPRPGPEAFF
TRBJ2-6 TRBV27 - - TGTGCCAGCACAACCCGGGACACCGACTCTGGGGCCAACGTCCTGACTTTC CASTTRDTDSGANVLTF
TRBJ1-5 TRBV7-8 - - TGTGCCAGCAGCGTATATTTAGGGGAAAATCAGCCCCAGCATTTT CASSVYLGENQPQHF
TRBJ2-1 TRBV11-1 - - TGTGCCAGCAGCTTTACAGACAACAATGAGCAGTTCTTC CASSFTDNNEQFF
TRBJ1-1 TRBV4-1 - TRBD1 TGCGCCAGCAGCCAAGGACCACAGGGGATGGGTGAAGCTTTCTTT CASSQGPQGMGEAFF
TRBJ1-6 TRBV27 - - TGTGCCAGCAGAGTTATGGGTTATAATTCACCCCTCCACTTT CASRVMGYNSPLHF
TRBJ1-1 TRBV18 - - TGTGCCAGCTCGCAGTTTCGGGTCAACACTGAAGCTTTCTTT CASSQFRVNTEAFF
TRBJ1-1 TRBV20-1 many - TGCAGTGCTAGAGGGGGGCCCTCTGGTGTACCTGAAGCTTTCTTT CSARGGPSGVPEAFF
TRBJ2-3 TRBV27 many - TGTGCCAGCAGTTCGGAGCGGTTGACAGATACGCAGTATTTT CASSSERLTDTQYF
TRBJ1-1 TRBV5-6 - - TGTGCCAGCAGCCCATACCTGCAGGGGCCCGGTCTCCCTGAAGCTTTCTTT CASSPYLQGPGLPEAFF
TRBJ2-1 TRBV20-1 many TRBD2 TGCAGTGCTAGAGATCAAGCGGGGCAAAACAATGAGCAGTTCTTC CSARDQAGQNNEQFF
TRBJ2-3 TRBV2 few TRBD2 TGTGCCAGCCAGGGACTAGCGGGAGGTTGGACAGATACGCAGTATTTT CASQGLAGGWTDTQYF
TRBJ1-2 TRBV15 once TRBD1 TGTGCCACCAGCAGACCCGGGACAGGACACGGCTACACCTTC CATSRPGTGHGYTF
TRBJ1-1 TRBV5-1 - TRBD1 TGCGCCAGCAGCCCCGGGGACAGACGGAACACTGAAGCTTTCTTT CASSPGDRRNTEAFF
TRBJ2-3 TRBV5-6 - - TGTGCCAGCAGCTTGGAACGGCTTGGCGGAGATACGCAGTATTTT CASSLERLGGDTQYF
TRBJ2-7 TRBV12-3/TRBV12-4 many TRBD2 TGTGCCAGCAGTTTATGGCCGGGACTAGCGACCTACGAGCAGTACTTC CASSLWPGLATYEQYF
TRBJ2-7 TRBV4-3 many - TGCGCCAGCAGCCAAGGTACGAGCTCTCAATACGAGCAGTACTTC CASSQGTSSQYEQYF